This T cell receptor (beta chain) is drawn from a study of blood T cell repertoires in COVID-19 (dated by TCRdb to 2018 to 2020). Study-level background: Samples covering the acute and convalescent phases of COVID-19 were provided by collaborators in the United States, Italy and Spain. The material from the prospective study consisted of cDNA or gDNA derived from T cells, B-cell-depleted T cells, or PBMCs. Subjects who had been exposed to COVID-19, were actively infected with it, or had recovered from it provided the deeply sampled blood TCRbeta repertoires that made up the dataset. The repertoires were made available in a free public database intended to serve as a resource for research on the immune response to SARS-CoV-2. Samples were obtained from the ongoing ImmuneRACE study (first 160 participants) and from roughly 1,300 subjects provided by 6 global collaborators. The sample metadata nearly always contained a de-identified subject ID, COVID-19 status, age in years and sex. Where available, HLA class I and class II types were obtained from metadata supplied by the sample provider rather than from assay-based typing.

The CDR3 holds 14 amino acids from the cysteine to the phenylalanine. The DNA shown is the 42-base CDR3, in frame from base 1. The germline V gene (reference sequence) supplies CDR1 GTSNPN and CDR2 SVGIG. V is cut back by 2 bases and J by 8 bases, with 3 bases in the junction unmatched. Broader findings and caveats from the paper: Clinical and demographic metadata were provided uncurated, with the amount varying by source and participant.

Collaborating institutions collected whole blood in K2EDTA tubes following their own protocols. Collaborator samples were shipped for TCRbeta analysis as frozen whole blood, isolated PBMCs, or DNA extracted from either sample type. TCRbeta CDR3 regions were amplified from genomic DNA by means of the immunoSEQ Assay, a bias-controlled multiplex PCR. From the authors' description of their analysis: Within the assay, amplification of reference gene primers was used to estimate how many nucleated cells each sample contained. To quantify the absolute abundance of each unique TCRbeta CDR3 rearrangement, sequence reads were collapsed and filtered. For each sample, productive Simpson clonality was calculated as the square root of Simpson's diversity index across productive rearrangements. Sourced from immuneACCESS, this table was stored by TCRdb with only in-frame sequences that have V and J called. A share of the clones is absent; for the studies checked, an unresolved V gene accounts for under half, and the remainder has no known explanation. Clone size and the V and J calls come from that table; the DNA yielded D and trimming. For this sample the table gives some 150,000 clones, of which roughly 76% were detected only once. The leading ten clones occupy 7% to 10% of the sample.

This clone was observed a few times. What this receptor recognizes is not known. No per-base quality is available; no much larger clone lies one base away. This receptor chain uses TRBV30 and TRBJ2-1; 13 of the junction bases match TRBD2. Sequenced material: peripheral blood. This TCR was sampled from a human donor with acute or convalescent COVID-19. The donor label of this sample is uncertain. The DNA sequence is as follows: TGTGCCTGGAGTCGAGGGACTAGCGGGGATGAGCAGTTCTTC. This sequence encodes CAWSRGTSGDEQFF.